Below, one T cell receptor beta chain is given with its context. Its antigen is unidentified. An end of the junction does not agree with germline; a read error may underlie this. The V gene's germline CDR1 is SGHRS and CDR2 YFSETQ. The CDR3 runs 15 residues. This record belongs to a study of post-analysis software for immune sequencing data. For the study at large: Relapsing-remitting, secondary progressive and progressive-relapsing multiple sclerosis courses were included.

TCR beta libraries were prepared from cDNA with unique molecular identifiers. There were about 0.85 to 11 million T cells, and about 500,000 cDNA molecules came from them. TCRdb reanalysed the PCR reads using MiXCR and keeps one entry per CDR3 protein. The table shows fewer than 550,000 distinct CDR3 sequences, with approximately 31% occurring only once. The study's findings and limits: TRBV5-6, TRBV5-1 and TRBV20-1 belonged to a set of five TRBV segments that were more frequent in patients than controls. Normalized Chao1 diversity in multiple sclerosis patients fell significantly below that of controls. By F measure, strong co-clustering occurred among samples prepared in the same batch.

This chain joins TRBV5-1 and TRBJ1-5; a weak D match, TRBD1 (6 bases). The TCR was taken from a girl aged 2-17 years with multiple sclerosis. Specimen: blood. CDR3 sequence reads: CASSLDRASNRPQHF. Written as DNA, the CDR3 is TGCGCCAGCAGCTTGGACAGGGCTAGCAATCGGCCCCAGCATTTT.